Listed below are T cell receptor beta chains from one sample, sequenced in a study of blood T cell repertoires in COVID-19. Generated by immunoSEQ multiplex PCR, the TCRdb table keeps only in-frame clones and is missing some. This sample has some 220,000 clones, with over 75% found just once. Sequenced material: peripheral blood. The origin of the receptors is a human donor in a cohort sampled during active COVID-19. The CDR3 runs from the conserved cysteine through the conserved F or W. The order of the fields is clone size, V gene, J gene, CDR3 length, D gene, CDR3 protein, CDR3 DNA. A D gene is named only where the DNA matches it firmly. The size field is filled for only some rows; it gives once, few, many or a size class.

>.|TRBV9|TRBJ1-3|16|TRBD1
CASSVGTGAAGNTIYF
TGTGCCAGCAGCGTGGGAACAGGGGCGGCTGGAAACACCATATATTTT
>.|TRBV19|TRBJ2-5|13|TRBD1
CASKGQGKETQYF
TGTGCCAGTAAGGGACAGGGTAAAGAGACCCAGTACTTC
>.|TRBV29-1|TRBJ1-1|13|.
CSVSKGHNTEAFF
TGCAGCGTTAGTAAGGGGCACAACACTGAAGCTTTCTTT
>.|TRBV10-3|TRBJ1-2|14|.
CAISEDRNYYGYTF
TGTGCCATCAGTGAAGACAGGAACTACTATGGCTACACCTTC
>.|TRBV6-6|TRBJ2-7|15|TRBD1
CASSPGQGALYEQYF
TGTGCCAGCAGTCCGGGACAGGGTGCGTTGTACGAGCAGTACTTC
>once|TRBV28|TRBJ2-7|14|.
CASSMPGDSYEQYF
TGTGCCAGCAGTATGCCGGGGGACTCCTACGAGCAGTACTTC
>many|TRBV6-6|TRBJ2-5|13|.
CASSYGQEETQYF
TGTGCCAGCAGTTACGGCCAGGAAGAGACCCAGTACTTC
>few|TRBV7-2|TRBJ1-5|16|TRBD1
CASSSGGAGGNQPQHF
TGTGCCAGCTCTTCAGGGGGCGCGGGGGGCAATCAGCCCCAGCATTTT
>.|TRBV19|TRBJ1-5|16|.
CASTSLGVGGNQPQHF
TGTGCCAGTACCTCTCTAGGGGTTGGGGGCAATCAGCCCCAGCATTTT
>.|TRBV1|TRBJ2-5|14|.
CTSSARGPQETQYF
TGCACCAGCAGCGCTAGGGGGCCTCAAGAGACCCAGTACTTC
>.|TRBV7-7|TRBJ2-1|18|TRBD2
CASSFVSGRIGSYNEQFF
TGTGCTAGCAGCTTTGTTTCCGGGAGGATCGGGTCCTACAATGAGCAGTTCTTC
>.|TRBV24-1|TRBJ2-1|15|TRBD2
CATSVLLAGANEQFF
TGTGCCACCAGTGTTTTACTAGCGGGAGCTAATGAGCAGTTCTTC
>.|TRBV3-1/TRBV3-2|TRBJ2-1|15|TRBD1
CASSQDLGQDNEQFF
TGTGCCAGCAGCCAAGATTTGGGACAGGACAATGAGCAGTTCTTC
>.|TRBV7-9|TRBJ1-2|13|.
CASSLEGDYGYTF
TGTGCCAGCAGCTTAGAGGGGGACTATGGCTACACCTTC
>.|TRBV11-3|TRBJ1-1|14|TRBD1
CASSKTQGATEAFF
TGTGCCAGCAGCAAGACTCAGGGGGCGACTGAAGCTTTCTTT
>.|TRBV9|TRBJ2-2|15|TRBD2
CASSGSGRATGELFF
TGTGCCAGCAGCGGCAGCGGGAGGGCAACCGGGGAGCTGTTTTTT
>once|TRBV30|TRBJ1-5|13|.
CAWSVQSNQPQHF
TGTGCCTGGAGTGTACAGTCCAATCAGCCCCAGCATTTT
>.|TRBV9|TRBJ2-1|13|.
CASGTQGRSEQFF
TGTGCCAGCGGAACTCAGGGTAGGAGTGAGCAGTTCTTC
>.|TRBV5-4|TRBJ2-1|13|.
CASSPREGTGSFF
TGTGCCAGCAGCCCCAGAGAGGGGACCGGGAGCTTCTTC
>once|TRBV19|TRBJ1-1|17|TRBD1
CASSLDRGHGFGTEAFF
TGTGCCAGTAGTCTGGACAGGGGGCATGGGTTCGGTACTGAAGCTTTCTTT
>.|TRBV19|TRBJ2-1|15|TRBD2
CASSTLAGVHNEQFF
TGTGCCAGTAGTACCCTAGCGGGAGTCCACAATGAGCAGTTCTTC
>.|TRBV7-9|TRBJ2-1|15|TRBD1
CASSSDRGPGNEQFF
TGTGCCAGCAGCTCGGACAGGGGGCCTGGCAATGAGCAGTTCTTC
>.|TRBV4-3|TRBJ2-7|15|TRBD1
CASSQDPGQNYEQYF
TGCGCCAGCAGCCAAGATCCGGGACAGAACTACGAGCAGTACTTC
>.|TRBV3-1/TRBV3-2|TRBJ2-3|13|.
CASSQFKEDTQYF
TGTGCCAGCAGCCAATTTAAGGAGGATACGCAGTATTTT
>.|TRBV28|TRBJ2-3|16|TRBD2
CASSLALREVGDTQYF
TGTGCCAGCTCTCTCGCCCTGCGGGAGGTCGGAGATACGCAGTATTTT
>.|TRBV19|TRBJ1-5|17|.
CASSTPQGSESNQPQHF
TGTGCCAGTAGTACCCCACAGGGAAGTGAGAGCAATCAGCCCCAGCATTTT
>.|TRBV6-5|TRBJ2-6|13|.
CASTVSGANVLTF
TGTGCCAGCACCGTATCTGGGGCCAACGTCCTGACTTTC
>.|TRBV19|TRBJ2-1|13|.
CASSTSVNNEQFF
TGTGCCAGTAGTACGAGCGTTAACAATGAGCAGTTCTTC
>.|TRBV7-6|TRBJ2-2|13|.
CASSSPGAGELFF
TGTGCCAGCAGCTCACCAGGTGCCGGGGAGCTGTTTTTT
>few|TRBV7-3|TRBJ2-1|13|TRBD2
CASSLLAGNEQFF
TGTGCCAGCAGCCTCCTAGCGGGGAATGAGCAGTTCTTC
>.|TRBV19|TRBJ1-5|16|.
CASSINPLNSNQPQHF
TGTGCCAGTAGTATCAACCCCCTAAATAGCAATCAGCCCCAGCATTTT
>.|TRBV6-7|TRBJ2-5|12|.
CASRTRLETQYF
TGTGCCAGCAGGACTAGGCTGGAGACCCAGTACTTC
>.|TRBV5-1|TRBJ2-5|17|TRBD2
CASSRNMGLAGEETQYF
TGCGCCAGCAGCCGGAACATGGGACTAGCGGGAGAAGAGACCCAGTACTTC
>few|TRBV18|TRBJ2-3|18|TRBD2
CASSPPRSGVIGTDTQYF
TGTGCCAGCTCACCACCGCGTAGCGGGGTAATAGGAACAGATACGCAGTATTTT
>.|TRBV29-1|TRBJ2-1|13|.
CSVEREAGNEQFF
TGCAGCGTTGAAAGGGAGGCCGGAAATGAGCAGTTCTTC
>once|TRBV27|TRBJ2-5|15|TRBD2
CASRVAGGSQETQYF
TGTGCCAGCAGGGTAGCGGGGGGTTCTCAAGAGACCCAGTACTTC
>.|TRBV3-1/TRBV3-2|TRBJ2-3|13|.
CASSPRTGLTQYF
TGTGCCAGCAGCCCTAGAACAGGTCTCACGCAGTATTTT
>.|TRBV6-6|TRBJ2-3|14|.
CASSYPLEPDTQYF
TGTGCCAGCAGTTACCCCTTGGAGCCAGATACGCAGTATTTT
>.|TRBV6-6|TRBJ2-1|16|TRBD2
CASRGVAGSSYNEQFF
TGTGCCAGCAGGGGCGTAGCGGGGAGCTCCTACAATGAGCAGTTCTTC
>.|TRBV28|TRBJ2-1|14|.
CASSSPGQHNEQFF
TGTGCCAGCAGTTCACCGGGACAACACAATGAGCAGTTCTTC
>.|TRBV15|TRBJ2-7|15|.
CATSRDAGRTYEQYF
TGTGCCACCAGCAGAGATGCGGGGCGGACCTACGAGCAGTACTTC
>.|TRBV21-1|TRBJ1-1|16|.
CASSKGAGSEDTEAFF
TGTGCCAGCAGCAAAGGGGCGGGTTCGGAGGACACTGAAGCTTTCTTT
>.|TRBV24-1|TRBJ2-3|17|TRBD2
CATSDLAGGLFSDTQYF
TGTGCCACCAGTGATTTAGCGGGGGGGCTTTTCTCAGATACGCAGTATTTT
>once|TRBV7-9|TRBJ1-1|15|TRBD1
CASSRQGAPNTEAFF
TGTGCCAGCAGCCGTCAGGGGGCCCCGAACACTGAAGCTTTCTTT
>.|TRBV5-1|TRBJ2-7|14|.
CASSLLVSSYEQYF
TGCGCCAGCAGCTTGTTGGTCAGCTCCTACGAGCAGTACTTC
>medium-sized|TRBV29-1|TRBJ1-1|11|TRBD1
CSVAGQTEAFF
TGCAGCGTTGCGGGACAGACTGAAGCTTTCTTT
>once|TRBV18|TRBJ1-5|14|.
CASSPRTGDQPQHF
TGTGCCAGCTCACCACGCACCGGGGATCAGCCCCAGCATTTT
>.|TRBV14|TRBJ1-6|16|.
CASSQASGGWNSPLHF
TGTGCCAGCAGCCAAGCCTCGGGGGGGTGGAATTCACCCCTCCACTTT
>.|TRBV27|TRBJ2-1|16|TRBD2
CASSQLAGLGYNEQFF
TGTGCCAGCAGTCAACTAGCGGGACTAGGCTACAATGAGCAGTTCTTC
>.|TRBV7-9|TRBJ1-2|13|.
CASSFGAGAGYTF
TGTGCCAGCAGCTTTGGTGCAGGGGCCGGCTACACCTTC
>.|TRBV3-1/TRBV3-2|TRBJ2-7|15|.
CASSSRGILVGEQYF
TGTGCCAGCAGCTCCCGAGGTATACTGGTGGGCGAGCAGTACTTC
>once|TRBV5-4|TRBJ1-4|18|TRBD1
CASSFSGTALATNEKLFF
TGTGCCAGCAGCTTTTCCGGGACAGCTCTTGCAACTAATGAAAAACTGTTTTTT
>.|TRBV7-2|TRBJ2-7|15|.
CASSLVQGASYEQYF
TGTGCCAGCAGCTTGGTACAGGGAGCTTCCTACGAGCAGTACTTC
>few|TRBV7-3|TRBJ2-1|15|.
CASSLTQGSYNEQFF
TGTGCCAGCAGCTTAACCCAGGGCTCCTACAATGAGCAGTTCTTC
>.|TRBV28|TRBJ2-2|16|.
CASSLRGARRTGELFF
TGTGCCAGCAGTTTACGGGGGGCGCGTCGGACCGGGGAGCTGTTTTTT
>.|TRBV5-1|TRBJ2-1|16|TRBD2
CASSWGLAGGLGEQFF
TGCGCCAGCAGCTGGGGACTAGCGGGAGGTCTGGGTGAGCAGTTCTTC
>.|TRBV28|TRBJ2-7|16|TRBD1
CASSIPGQGPSGVGYF
TGTGCCAGCAGTATTCCGGGACAGGGACCATCGGGGGTGGGGTACTTC
>.|TRBV9|TRBJ1-1|15|TRBD1
CASSASQQGLSEAFF
TGTGCCAGCAGCGCGAGCCAACAGGGGCTTTCTGAAGCTTTCTTT
>once|TRBV7-8|TRBJ1-3|16|.
CASSLVRPSSGNTIYF
TGTGCCAGCAGCTTAGTCAGGCCAAGCTCTGGAAACACCATATATTTT